This T cell receptor beta chain comes out of a study of T-cell memory formation after mild COVID-19. Between the trimmed V and J ends, which lost 0 bases and 1 base, there was a span of 8 bases. Germline lookup yields CDR1 SGHRS and CDR2 YFSETQ. CDR3 length: 15 amino acids. TCRdb used MiXCR to reprocess the 5' RACE reads, holding one entry per CDR3 protein. The repertoire holds hundreds of thousands of distinct CDR3 sequences, 18% seen once, with 12% in the top ten. This clonotype has just a few counts. The sequencing input was PBMCs or a T cell subset sorted from them (not recorded which). The sequence was collected from an adult woman who had mild COVID-19 (a few samples of this study predate the infection). Cell type and time point are not known. The chain employs TRBV5-1 and TRBJ2-1; D call uncertain. CDR3 protein: CASSLDSVSYNEQFF. The CDR3 nucleotides read TGCGCCAGCAGCTTGGACAGCGTTTCCTACAATGAGCAGTTCTTC.